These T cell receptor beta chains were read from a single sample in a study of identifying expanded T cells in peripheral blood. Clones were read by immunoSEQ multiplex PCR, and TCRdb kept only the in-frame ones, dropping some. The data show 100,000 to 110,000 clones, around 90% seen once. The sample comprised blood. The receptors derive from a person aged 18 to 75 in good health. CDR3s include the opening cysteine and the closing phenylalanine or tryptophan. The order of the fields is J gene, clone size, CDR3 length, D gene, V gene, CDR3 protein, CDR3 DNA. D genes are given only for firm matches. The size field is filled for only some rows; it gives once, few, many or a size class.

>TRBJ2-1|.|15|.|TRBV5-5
CASSPADFYYNEQFF
TGTGCCAGCAGCCCCGCTGACTTCTACTACAATGAGCAGTTCTTC
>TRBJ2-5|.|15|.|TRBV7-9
CASSLEFGIGGTQYF
TGTGCCAGCAGCTTAGAGTTTGGCATCGGGGGGACCCAGTACTTC
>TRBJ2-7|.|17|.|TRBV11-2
CASSPSVAREANHEQYF
TGTGCCAGCAGCCCCTCGGTTGCGCGGGAAGCAAACCACGAGCAGTACTTC
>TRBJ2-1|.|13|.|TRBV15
CATSGRKVDEQFF
TGTGCCACCAGTGGTAGAAAGGTAGATGAGCAGTTCTTC
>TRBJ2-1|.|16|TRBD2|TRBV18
CASHVGTSGGDNEQFF
TGTGCCAGCCACGTTGGGACTAGCGGGGGGGACAATGAGCAGTTCTTC
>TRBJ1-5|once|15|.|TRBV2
CASRTGSNSNQPQHF
TGTGCCAGCAGGACGGGTAGTAATAGCAATCAGCCCCAGCATTTT
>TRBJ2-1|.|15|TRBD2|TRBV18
CASSILAGLHNEQFF
TGTGCCAGCTCAATACTAGCGGGTTTGCACAATGAGCAGTTCTTC
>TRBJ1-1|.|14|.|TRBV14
CASSHTGEYTEAFF
TGTGCCAGCAGCCACACCGGGGAGTACACTGAAGCTTTCTTT
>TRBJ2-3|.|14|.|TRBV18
CASSPELVADTQYF
TGTGCCAGCTCACCAGAACTAGTCGCAGATACGCAGTATTTT
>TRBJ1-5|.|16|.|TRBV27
CASSSLEGGLNQPQHF
TGTGCCAGCAGTAGCCTCGAAGGAGGGCTCAATCAGCCCCAGCATTTT
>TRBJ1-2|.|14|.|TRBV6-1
CASTVTQAVNGYTF
TGTGCCAGCACGGTAACACAGGCGGTCAATGGCTACACCTTC